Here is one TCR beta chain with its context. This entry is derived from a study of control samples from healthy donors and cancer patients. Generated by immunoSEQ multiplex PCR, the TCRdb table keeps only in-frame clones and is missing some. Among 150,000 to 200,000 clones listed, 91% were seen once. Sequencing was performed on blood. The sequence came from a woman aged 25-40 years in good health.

The CDR3 sequence: CASRTGTGGRNTEAFF. The CDR3 DNA follows: TGTGCCAGTAGAACCGGGACAGGGGGACGGAACACTGAAGCTTTCTTT. The chain has TRBV19 and TRBJ1-1, with 11 positions matching TRBD1. CDR1 and CDR2 from the germline V gene are LNHDA and SQIVND (reference sequence). The CDR3 consists of 16 residues. V gave up 6 bases and J gave up 1 base; unmatched junction bases: 7.